The next 5 T cell receptor beta chains were all read from a single sample in a study of spatial heterogeneity in lung cancer. The time point here: sample taken at primary tumor resection. Whole RNA, isolated from tumor, nontumor lung or frozen PBMC, was sequenced without prior sorting. TCRdb re-called the 5' RACE reads with MiXCR, one entry per CDR3 protein. The table has a few thousand distinct CDR3 sequences, 15% to 20% seen once. Sequences were derived from normal lung tissue next to the tumor, sampled at surgery. These receptors all come from a male donor with early-stage non-small cell lung cancer.

In its sample, this clonotype is medium-sized. Because this beta chain is a stray read in a library intended to capture alpha chains, its abundance should not be given much weight. The chain employs TRBV5-1 and TRBJ2-1; D gene uncertain. With 4 bases removed from V and 3 bases from J, the gap between germline ends came to 14 bases. Germline V gene data show CDR1 as SGHRS and CDR2 as YFSETQ. The CDR3 spans 15 residues. CDR3 in DNA: TGCGCCAGCAGCCACCGCGACGTGGGCTACAATGAGCAGTTCTTC. Translating gives CASSHRDVGYNEQFF.

This clonotype has only a few counts. A library prepared for alpha chains yielded this beta chain as an off-target read; its size is of little meaning. The chain is built from TRBV29-1 and TRBJ2-7, with D perhaps assigned TRBD1 or TRBD2 (5 bases each). V lost 5 bases and J lost 0, with 14 bases in between. Germline V gene lookup returns CDR1 SQVTM and CDR2 ANQGSEA. The CDR3 is 14 residues long. In DNA, the CDR3 is TGCAGCGTTCAAAGAGGGACGGACTCCTACGAGCAGTACTTC. Amino acids: CSVQRGTDSYEQYF.

On this clonotype itself: This beta chain represents an off-target read in a library built for alpha chains; its size is of limited meaning. The chain is built from TRBV4-1 and TRBJ2-3, with D perhaps being TRBD1 or TRBD2 (6 bases each). The V gene lost 0 bases and the J gene lost 0 bases, with 22 bases spanning the gap. Per germline, CDR1 MGHRA and CDR2 YSYEKL. This CDR3 region has 20 residues. This CDR3 reads CASSQDPPSGGLSSTDTQYF. In nucleotides, the CDR3 is TGCGCCAGCAGCCAAGATCCCCCCAGTGGGGGGCTGTCTAGCACAGATACGCAGTATTTT.

For this clonotype: Since it is a stray read in a library aimed at alpha chains, this beta chain has a size that is not meaningful. The chain recombines TRBV5-1 with TRBJ2-1, with 8 bases lining up with TRBD2. The germline CDR1 and CDR2 sequences are SGHRS and YFSETQ. This CDR3 comprises 15 residues. V gave up 4 bases and J gave up 1 base; unmatched junction bases: 4. The CDR3 sequence: CASSRGGESYNEQFF. The CDR3 coding sequence is TGCGCCAGCAGCCGGGGGGGCGAGTCCTACAATGAGCAGTTCTTC.

By sample fraction, this clonotype is medium-sized. Because the library targeted alpha chains, this beta chain is an off-target read whose size means little. J is TRBJ2-5 and V is TRBV20-1; the match to TRBD2 covers 7 bases. Germline CDR1 and CDR2: DFQATT and SNEGSKA (reference sequence). The trim removed 2 bases at V and 4 bases at J, leaving 4 bases unmatched. This CDR3 has 13 residues. The CDR3 spells CSARLGGGETQYF. The CDR3 DNA sequence: TGCAGTGCTAGATTGGGCGGGGGAGAGACCCAGTACTTC.